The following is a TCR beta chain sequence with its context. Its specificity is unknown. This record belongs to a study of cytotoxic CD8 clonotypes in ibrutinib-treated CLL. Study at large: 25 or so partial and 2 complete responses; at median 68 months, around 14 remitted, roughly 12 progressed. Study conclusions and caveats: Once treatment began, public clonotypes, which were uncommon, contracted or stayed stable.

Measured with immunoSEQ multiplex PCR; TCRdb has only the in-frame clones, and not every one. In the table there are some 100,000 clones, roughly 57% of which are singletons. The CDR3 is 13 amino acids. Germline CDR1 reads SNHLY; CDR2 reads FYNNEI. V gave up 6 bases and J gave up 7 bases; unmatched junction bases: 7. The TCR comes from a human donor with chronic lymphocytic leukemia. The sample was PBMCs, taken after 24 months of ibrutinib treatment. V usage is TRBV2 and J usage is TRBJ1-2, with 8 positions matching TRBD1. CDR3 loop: CASRLTGAGGYTF. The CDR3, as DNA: TGTGCCAGCAGGCTGACAGGGGCCGGTGGCTACACCTTC.